This is a list of T cell receptor beta chains from one sample in a study of OX40 agonist ivuxolimab in advanced cancers. Libraries were prepared by immunoSEQ multiplex PCR; TCRdb keeps only in-frame clonotypes and omits some of them. The sample lists around 110,000 clones, approximately 89% occurring once. The sample here was CD4+ or CD8+ T cells sorted from blood, taken in a trial of the OX40 agonist ivuxolimab. These receptor sequences come from an adult with an advanced solid tumor such as melanoma, head and neck, liver or kidney cancer. Both conserved end residues are part of each CDR3. Each record gives: clone size, CDR3 length, V gene, CDR3 protein. Rows may omit the clone size; those that give it use once, few, many or a size class.

. | 14 | TRBV7-9 | CASSLVGGGETQYF
once | 17 | TRBV28 | CASILGSGRAEAYEQFF
. | 16 | TRBV7-9 | CASSSSSGRGTDTQYF
. | 14 | TRBV25-1 | CASSQYGRWTEAFF
. | 17 | TRBV27 | CASTSKRTSKLTDTQYF
. | 15 | TRBV6-5 | CASSYHLKDSYGYTF
. | 15 | TRBV25-1 | CASSEPGTRGNTIYF
. | 15 | TRBV4-2 | CASSQDGGPYNEQFF
. | 13 | TRBV10-2 | CASSPRGDGELFF
few | 14 | TRBV4-2 | CASSQAAGRDEAFF
. | 11 | TRBV11-2 | CASSLEGTQYF
. | 13 | TRBV7-9 | CASSPQVQETQYF
few | 15 | TRBV5-1 | CASSLGGTGGYEQYF
. | 16 | TRBV29-1 | CSVEGDRAHSGNTIYF
. | 15 | TRBV5-1 | CASGPTGDPSTEAFF
. | 16 | TRBV19 | CASINRAGRSNQPQHF
. | 14 | TRBV29-1 | CSARRDRGSTEAFF
. | 15 | TRBV19 | CASTRSAGPSYEQYF
. | 16 | TRBV5-4 | CASSRRLRGRNTEAFF
once | 16 | TRBV11-3 | CASSLESSRRGTRQYF
. | 13 | TRBV18 | CASSPGDNQPQHF
. | 15 | TRBV7-7 | CASSHPTSGIYEQYF
once | 15 | TRBV19 | CASSSGTSGSFEQFF
. | 12 | TRBV7-8 | CASNPGVGEQYF
. | 16 | TRBV5-1 | CASRAGVESSGNTIYF
few | 14 | TRBV9 | CASSVAAGYYGYTF
. | 15 | TRBV7-2 | CASSPQGVFNYGYTF
. | 16 | TRBV19 | CASSTPGRALPQPQHF
. | 14 | TRBV2 | CACEVRRAPMEQYF
. | 15 | TRBV7-3 | CASSFDGQAYGQQYF
. | 14 | TRBV10-2 | CASRVTGKNSPLHF
. | 15 | TRBV10-3 | CAISPQAGSSYEQYF
once | 19 | TRBV7-9 | CASSLHRDLREFSGNTIYF
once | 15 | TRBV25-1 | CASSESTGITDTQYF
. | 15 | TRBV6-1 | CASSDRGASSYEQYF
. | 14 | TRBV27 | CASSLSGGQEPQHF
. | 12 | TRBV28 | CASSLPIQEQYF
. | 14 | TRBV5-1 | CASSPGGMNTEAFF
once | 15 | TRBV6-6 | CASRPGQGDSYEQYF
. | 19 | TRBV2 | CASSDWISWIAGVSREQFF
few | 13 | TRBV7-8 | CASSLEGGYGYTF
. | 12 | TRBV28 | CASSLTDRGKVF
. | 16 | TRBV11-2 | CASSLIGTTSYNEQFF
. | 11 | TRBV6-5 | CASSLDYEQYF
. | 16 | TRBV14 | CASSPFSPGAGDTQYF
. | 18 | TRBV19 | CASSPAAGHSGGNQPQHF
. | 15 | TRBV19 | CASSIGTGGYYEQFF
. | 12 | TRBV5-4 | CASSPWEGEAFF